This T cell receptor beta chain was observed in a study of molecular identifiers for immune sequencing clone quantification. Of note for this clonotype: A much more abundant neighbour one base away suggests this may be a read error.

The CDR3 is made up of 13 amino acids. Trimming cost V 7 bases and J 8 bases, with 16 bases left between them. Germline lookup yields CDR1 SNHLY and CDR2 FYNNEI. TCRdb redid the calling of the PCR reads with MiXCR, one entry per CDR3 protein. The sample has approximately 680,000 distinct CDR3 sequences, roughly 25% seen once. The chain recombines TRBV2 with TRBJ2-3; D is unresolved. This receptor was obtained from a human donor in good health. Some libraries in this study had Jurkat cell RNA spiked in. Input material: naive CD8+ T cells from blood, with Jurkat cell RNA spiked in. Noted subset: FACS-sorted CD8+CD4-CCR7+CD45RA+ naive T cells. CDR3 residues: CASTGENAATQYF. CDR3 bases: TGTGCCAGCACGGGTGAGAACGCAGCTACGCAGTATTTT.